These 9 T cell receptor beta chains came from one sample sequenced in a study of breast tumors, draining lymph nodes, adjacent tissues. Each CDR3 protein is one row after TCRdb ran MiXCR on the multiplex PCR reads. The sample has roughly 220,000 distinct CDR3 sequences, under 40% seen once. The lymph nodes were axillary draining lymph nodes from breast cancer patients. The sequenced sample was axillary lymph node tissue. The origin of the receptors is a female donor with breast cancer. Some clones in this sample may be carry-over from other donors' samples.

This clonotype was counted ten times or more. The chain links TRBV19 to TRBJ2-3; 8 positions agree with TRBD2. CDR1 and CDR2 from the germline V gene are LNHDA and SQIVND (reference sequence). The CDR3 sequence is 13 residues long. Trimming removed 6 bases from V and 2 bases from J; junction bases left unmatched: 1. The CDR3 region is CASRLAVTDTQYF. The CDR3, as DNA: TGTGCCAGTAGACTAGCGGTCACAGATACGCAGTATTTT.

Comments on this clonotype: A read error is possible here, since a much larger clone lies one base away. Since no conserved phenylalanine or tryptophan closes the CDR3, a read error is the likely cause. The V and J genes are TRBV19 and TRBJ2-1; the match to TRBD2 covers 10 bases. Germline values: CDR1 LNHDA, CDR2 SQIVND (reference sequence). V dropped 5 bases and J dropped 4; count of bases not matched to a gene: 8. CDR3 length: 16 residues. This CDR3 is CASSPELAGLYNEQFS. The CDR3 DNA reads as TGTGCCAGTAGTCCCGAACTAGCGGGATTATACAATGAGCAGTTCTCC.

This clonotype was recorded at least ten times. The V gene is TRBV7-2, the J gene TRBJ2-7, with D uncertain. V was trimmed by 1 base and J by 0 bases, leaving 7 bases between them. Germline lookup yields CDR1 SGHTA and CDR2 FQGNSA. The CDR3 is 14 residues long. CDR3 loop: CASSLGHNSYEQYF. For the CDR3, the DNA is TGTGCCAGCAGCTTAGGTCACAACTCCTACGAGCAGTACTTC.

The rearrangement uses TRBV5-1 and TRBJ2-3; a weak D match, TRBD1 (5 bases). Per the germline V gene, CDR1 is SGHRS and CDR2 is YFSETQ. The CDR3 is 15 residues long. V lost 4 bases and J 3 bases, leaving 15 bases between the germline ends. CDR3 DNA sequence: TGCGCCAGCAGCGTAGGAACAGCAGGGACAGATACGCAGTATTTT. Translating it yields CASSVGTAGTDTQYF. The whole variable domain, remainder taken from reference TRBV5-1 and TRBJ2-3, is KAGVTQTPRYLIKTRGQQVTLSCSPISGHRSVSWYQQTPGQGLQFLFEYFSETQRNKGNFPGRFSGRQFSNSRSEMNVSTLELGDSALYLCASSVGTAGTDTQYFGPGTRLTVL.

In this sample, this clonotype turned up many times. Here the CDR3 DNA reads TGTGCCAGCAGTTTAGAACAAAATAGCAATCAGCCCCAGCATTTT. Its translation: CASSLEQNSNQPQHF. V usage is TRBV12-3 or TRBV12-4 and J usage is TRBJ1-5; D unresolved. Trimming removed 1 base at V and 0 bases at J, with 7 bases between. The CDR3 contains 15 residues.

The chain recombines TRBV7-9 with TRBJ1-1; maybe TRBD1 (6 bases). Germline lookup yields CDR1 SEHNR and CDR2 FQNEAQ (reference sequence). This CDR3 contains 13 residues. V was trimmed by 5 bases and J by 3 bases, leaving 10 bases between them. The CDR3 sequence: CASSPGQYTEAFF. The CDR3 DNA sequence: TGTGCCAGCAGCCCAGGACAGTACACTGAAGCTTTCTTT. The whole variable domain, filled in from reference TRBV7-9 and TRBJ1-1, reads DTGVSQNPRHKITKRGQNVTFRCDPISEHNRLYWYRQTLGQGPEFLTYFQNEAQLEKSRLLSDRFSAERPKGSFSTLEIQRTEQGDSAMYLCASSPGQYTEAFFGQGTRLTVV.

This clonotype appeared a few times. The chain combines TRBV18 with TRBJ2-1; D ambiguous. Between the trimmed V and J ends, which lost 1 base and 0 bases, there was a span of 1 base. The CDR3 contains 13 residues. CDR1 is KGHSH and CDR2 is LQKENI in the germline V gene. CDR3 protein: CASSPLSYNEQFF. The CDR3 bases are TGTGCCAGCTCACCACTCTCCTACAATGAGCAGTTCTTC.

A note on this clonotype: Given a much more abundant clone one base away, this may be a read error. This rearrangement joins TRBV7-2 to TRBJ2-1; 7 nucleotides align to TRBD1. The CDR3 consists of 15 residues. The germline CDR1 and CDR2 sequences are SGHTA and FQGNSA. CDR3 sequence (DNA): TGTGCCAGCAGCTTAGACGGGACAGACGACAATGATCAGTTCTTC. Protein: CASSLDGTDDNDQFF. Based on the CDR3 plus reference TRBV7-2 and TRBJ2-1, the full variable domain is GAGVSQSPSNKVTEKGKDVELRCDPISGHTALYWYRQSLGQGLEFLIYFQGNSAPDKSGLPSDRFSAERTGGSVSTLTIQRTQQEDSAVYLCASSLDGTDDNDQFFGPGTRLTVL.

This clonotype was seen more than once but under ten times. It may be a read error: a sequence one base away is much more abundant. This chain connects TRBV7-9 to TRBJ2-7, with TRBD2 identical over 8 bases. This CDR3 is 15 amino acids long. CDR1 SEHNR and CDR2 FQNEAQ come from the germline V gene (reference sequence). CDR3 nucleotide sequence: TGTGCCAGCAGCTCGTACGAGCGGGGGCCCTACGAGCAGCACTTC. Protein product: CASSSYERGPYEQHF. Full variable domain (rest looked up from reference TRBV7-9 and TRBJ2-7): DTGVSQNPRHKITKRGQNVTFRCDPISEHNRLYWYRQTLGQGPEFLTYFQNEAQLEKSRLLSDRFSAERPKGSFSTLEIQRTEQGDSAMYLCASSSYERGPYEQHFGPGTRLTVT.